This T cell receptor (beta chain) was documented in a study of T cells after somatic rescue of genetic block. The method was immunoSEQ multiplex PCR; TCRdb's version includes in-frame clones alone and lacks a portion of them. The top ten hold more than 7.5% of the sample, which has 9,500 to 14,000 clones, about 78% seen once. The receptor was isolated from a boy between 10 and 17 years old. The source material was peripheral blood mononuclear cells (PBMCs).

The DNA of the CDR3 is TGTGCCAGCAGTGAACGGGGGGCAACTAATGAAAAACTGTTTTTT. Its protein product is CASSERGATNEKLFF. The chain couples TRBV2 to TRBJ1-4; perhaps TRBD1 as D (5 bases). Germline-derived CDR1 and CDR2 are SNHLY and FYNNEI. Trimming took 2 bases from V and 0 from J, leaving 7 bases between them. The CDR3 extends over 15 amino acids.